Described below is a single T cell receptor beta chain sequence and its context. This sample is part of a study of cytomegalovirus exposure and HLA in healthy donors. The PCR used 60 Vbeta and 13 Jbeta primers. Some clones are missing from TCRdb's copy, which holds only in-frame ones; the method was immunoSEQ multiplex PCR. The data contain 200,000 to 250,000 clones, around 85% of them singletons. V lost 4 bases and J 7 bases, leaving 9 bases between the germline ends. CDR3 length: 13 amino acids. Germline CDR1 and CDR2: SGHRS and YFSETQ. Sequenced material: PBMCs. The chain carries TRBV5-1 and TRBJ1-6; D not certain. The receptor was isolated from a girl aged 2-10 years in good health and CMV-seronegative. The CDR3 DNA is TGCGCCAGCAGCCACGGGTCCAATTCACCCCTCCACTTT. The encoded protein is CASSHGSNSPLHF.